A selection of T cell receptor beta chains follows, all from one sample in a study of T cells in Graves' hyperthyroidism and ophthalmopathy. A single record per CDR3 protein comes from TCRdb applying MiXCR to the multiplex PCR reads. The sample shows a few hundred thousand distinct CDR3 sequences, 16% of them seen only once. The specimen sequenced was blood. These TCRs come from a woman between 35 and 50 years old with Graves' ophthalmopathy. CDR3s include the opening cysteine and the closing phenylalanine or tryptophan. The D gene is left open where the match is weak. Not every row has a clone size; where given, it reads once, few, many or a size class.

v_gene,d_gene,abundance,j_gene,CDR3aa,CDR3nt
TRBV2,-,many,TRBJ1-1,CASSDNLIGTEAFF,TGTGCCAGCAGTGATAATTTGATAGGCACTGAAGCTTTCTTT
TRBV28,TRBD1,many,TRBJ2-4,CASSPWTGRAKNIQYF,TGTGCCAGCAGTCCCTGGACAGGGAGAGCCAAAAACATTCAGTACTTC
TRBV7-9,TRBD2,-,TRBJ2-5,CASSSYGTSGRETQYF,TGTGCCAGCAGCTCGTACGGGACTAGCGGGAGAGAGACCCAGTACTTC
TRBV12-3/TRBV12-4,TRBD2,-,TRBJ2-2,CASSALSGGKNTGELFF,TGTGCCAGCAGTGCCCTTTCGGGGGGGAAGAACACCGGGGAGCTGTTTTTT
TRBV9,-,-,TRBJ2-5,CASSVGVHQETQYF,TGTGCCAGCAGCGTAGGGGTTCACCAAGAGACCCAGTACTTC
TRBV27,TRBD2,many,TRBJ2-1,CASSLSRTSGSNEQFF,TGTGCCAGCAGTTTATCGAGGACTAGCGGGAGTAATGAGCAGTTCTTC
TRBV11-2,TRBD2,many,TRBJ2-3,CASSPRPSGVTDTQYF,TGTGCCAGCAGCCCCAGGCCCAGCGGGGTCACAGATACGCAGTATTTT
TRBV12-3/TRBV12-4,-,many,TRBJ2-5,CASSLSWETQYF,TGTGCCAGCAGTTTGAGCTGGGAGACCCAGTACTTC
TRBV11-2,-,many,TRBJ2-7,CASSQFGGGEQYF,TGTGCCAGCAGCCAATTCGGAGGTGGGGAGCAGTACTTC
TRBV18,-,few,TRBJ2-3,CASSPPRVADTQYF,TGTGCCAGCTCACCACCAAGGGTAGCAGATACGCAGTATTTT
TRBV30,TRBD1,many,TRBJ1-2,CAWDRQGLTNYGYTF,TGTGCCTGGGATCGACAGGGACTTACTAACTATGGCTACACCTTC
TRBV2,-,many,TRBJ1-5,CASSLTGPNQPQHF,TGTGCCAGCAGTCTTACCGGACCAAATCAGCCCCAGCATTTT
TRBV19,-,-,TRBJ2-5,CASSASWGGSAQYF,TGTGCCAGTAGCGCCTCTTGGGGAGGTAGTGCCCAGTACTTC
TRBV6-1,-,few,TRBJ1-4,CASKEWAVNEKLFF,TGTGCCAGCAAGGAATGGGCCGTAAATGAAAAACTGTTTTTT
TRBV28,TRBD2,many,TRBJ2-3,CASNRRGAGGPDTQYF,TGTGCCAGCAATCGAAGGGGGGCGGGAGGGCCAGATACGCAGTATTTT
TRBV28,TRBD1,few,TRBJ1-2,CASSSQGAGTF,TGTGCCAGCAGTTCACAGGGGGCAGGCACCTTC
TRBV7-9,TRBD1,-,TRBJ2-3,CASSKGQGNEDTQYF,TGTGCCAGCAGCAAAGGACAGGGTAATGAAGATACGCAGTATTTT
TRBV20-1,-,many,TRBJ2-7,CSARGRESPYEQYF,TGCAGTGCTAGAGGCAGGGAGAGTCCCTACGAGCAGTACTTC
TRBV12-3/TRBV12-4,TRBD1,many,TRBJ2-3,CASSTRQGAADTQYF,TGTGCCAGCAGTACCCGACAGGGGGCCGCAGATACGCAGTATTTT
TRBV29-1,-,few,TRBJ2-7,CSVEDQQGEQYF,TGCAGCGTTGAAGATCAACAGGGCGAGCAGTACTTC
TRBV10-2,TRBD1,few,TRBJ1-3,CASSDQGASGNTIYF,TGCGCCAGCAGTGACCAGGGGGCGTCTGGAAACACCATATATTTT
TRBV18,-,few,TRBJ2-2,CASSLTTSGELFF,TGTGCCAGCTCACTAACCACCAGCGGGGAGCTGTTTTTT
TRBV6-1,-,few,TRBJ1-3,CASTLSLMTGNTIYF,TGTGCCAGCACCCTCAGTCTTATGACTGGAAACACCATATATTTT
TRBV5-1,-,-,TRBJ2-2,CASSPKTLTGELFF,TGCGCCAGCAGCCCTAAAACACTCACCGGGGAGCTGTTTTTT
TRBV27,-,-,TRBJ1-5,CASSLSWGDQPQHF,TGTGCCAGCAGTTTATCGTGGGGGGATCAGCCCCAGCATTTT
TRBV6-1,TRBD1,few,TRBJ1-1,CASREDRVDTEAFF,TGTGCCAGCAGAGAGGACAGGGTGGACACTGAAGCTTTCTTT
TRBV5-1,TRBD1,-,TRBJ1-2,CASGTGSYGYTF,TGCGCCAGCGGGACAGGGAGCTATGGCTACACCTTC